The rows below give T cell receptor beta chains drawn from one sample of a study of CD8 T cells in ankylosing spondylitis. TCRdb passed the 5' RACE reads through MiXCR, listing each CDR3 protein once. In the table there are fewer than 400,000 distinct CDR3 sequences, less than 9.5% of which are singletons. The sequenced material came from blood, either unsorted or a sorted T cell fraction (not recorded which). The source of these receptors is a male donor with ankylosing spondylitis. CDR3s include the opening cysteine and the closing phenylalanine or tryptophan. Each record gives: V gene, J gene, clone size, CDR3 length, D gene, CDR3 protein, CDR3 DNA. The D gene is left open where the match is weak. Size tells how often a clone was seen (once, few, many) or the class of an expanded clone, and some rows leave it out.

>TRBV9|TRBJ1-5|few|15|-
CASSGGWGLNQPQHF
TGTGCCAGCAGCGGCGGTTGGGGACTCAATCAGCCCCAGCATTTT
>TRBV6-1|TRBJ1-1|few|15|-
CASSPLGRGWTEAFF
TGTGCCAGCAGTCCCCTAGGGAGGGGGTGGACTGAAGCTTTCTTT
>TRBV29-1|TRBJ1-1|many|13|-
CSGHGGERVKAFF
TGCAGCGGACATGGTGGCGAGCGTGTAAAAGCTTTCTTT
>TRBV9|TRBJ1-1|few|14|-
CASSVKEVNTEAFF
TGTGCCAGCAGCGTAAAAGAAGTTAACACTGAAGCTTTCTTT
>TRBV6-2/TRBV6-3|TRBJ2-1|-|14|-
CASSYSSAGNEQFF
TGTGCCAGCAGTTACTCGTCAGCGGGTAATGAGCAGTTCTTC
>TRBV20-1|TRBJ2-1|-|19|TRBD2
CSARDRGGGPHNSYNEQFF
TGCAGTGCTAGAGATCGGGGGGGAGGCCCTCACAACTCCTACAATGAGCAGTTCTTC
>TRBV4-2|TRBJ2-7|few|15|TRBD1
CASSDFRDSQHEQYF
TGTGCCAGCAGCGATTTCCGGGACAGTCAACACGAGCAGTACTTC
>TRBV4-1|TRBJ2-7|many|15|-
CASSQEKGGGYEQYF
TGCGCCAGCAGCCAAGAGAAGGGAGGAGGCTACGAGCAGTACTTC
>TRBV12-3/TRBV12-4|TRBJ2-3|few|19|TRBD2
CASSPTAQTSGRHTDTQYF
TGTGCCAGCAGTCCCACCGCCCAGACTAGCGGGAGACACACAGATACGCAGTATTTT
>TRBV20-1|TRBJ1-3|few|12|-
CSAEGNGNTIYF
TGCAGTGCTGAGGGGAATGGAAACACCATATATTTT
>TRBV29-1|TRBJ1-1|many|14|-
CSVALGALGTEAFF
TGCAGCGTTGCCCTTGGGGCCCTCGGCACTGAAGCTTTCTTT
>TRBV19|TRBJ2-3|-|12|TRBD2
CASGTSADTQYF
TGTGCCAGCGGGACTAGTGCAGATACGCAGTATTTT
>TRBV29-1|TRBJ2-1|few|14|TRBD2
CSVPRLAPRDEQFF
TGCAGCGTCCCCCGACTAGCGCCCCGGGATGAGCAGTTCTTC
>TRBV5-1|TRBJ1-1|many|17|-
CASSLDTFDTMNTEAFF
TGCGCCAGCAGCTTGGACACCTTCGACACCATGAACACTGAAGCTTTCTTT
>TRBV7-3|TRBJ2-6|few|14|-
CASSPLAGANVLTF
TGTGCCAGCAGCCCCTTGGCGGGGGCCAACGTCCTGACTTTC
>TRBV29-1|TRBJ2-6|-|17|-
CSVARNRQVSGANVLTF
TGCAGCGTTGCACGAAATCGACAGGTCTCTGGGGCCAACGTCCTGACTTTC
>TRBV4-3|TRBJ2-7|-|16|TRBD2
CASSQDQTSGSYEQYF
TGCGCCAGCAGCCAAGATCAGACTAGCGGGAGCTACGAGCAGTACTTC
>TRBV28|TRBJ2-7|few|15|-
CASSLPGTESYEQYF
TGTGCCAGCAGTCTCCCCGGGACTGAATCCTACGAGCAGTACTTC
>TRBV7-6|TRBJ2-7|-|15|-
CASSLSRALLYEQYF
TGTGCCAGCAGCCTATCGCGGGCCTTATTGTACGAGCAGTACTTC
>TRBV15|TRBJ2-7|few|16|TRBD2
CATSRDQATSHYEQYF
TGTGCCACCAGCAGAGATCAGGCGACTAGCCACTACGAGCAGTACTTC
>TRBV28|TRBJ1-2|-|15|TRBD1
CASSSPGQGYYGYTF
TGTGCCAGCAGTTCCCCGGGACAGGGGTACTATGGCTACACCTTC
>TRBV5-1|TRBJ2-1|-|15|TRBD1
CASSGGQGSYNEQFF
TGCGCCAGCAGCGGGGGACAGGGGTCCTACAATGAGCAGTTCTTC
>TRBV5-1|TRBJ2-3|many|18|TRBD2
CASSYPGTSGGALDTQYF
TGCGCCAGCAGCTACCCCGGGACTAGCGGAGGGGCCCTAGATACGCAGTATTTT
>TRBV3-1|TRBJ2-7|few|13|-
CASSGGGYYEQYF
TGTGCCAGCAGTGGTGGCGGATACTACGAGCAGTACTTC
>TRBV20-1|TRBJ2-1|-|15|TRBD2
CSARVSSGRINEQFF
TGCAGTGCTAGAGTCTCCAGCGGGAGAATTAATGAGCAGTTCTTC
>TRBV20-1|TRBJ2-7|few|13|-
CSAGQRDRYEQYF
TGCAGTGCTGGACAGCGGGACCGCTACGAGCAGTACTTC
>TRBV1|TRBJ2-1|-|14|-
CTSSKKGAINEQFF
TGCACCAGCAGCAAGAAGGGGGCTATCAATGAGCAGTTCTTC
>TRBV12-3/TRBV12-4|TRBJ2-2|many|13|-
CASSFGQHRELFF
TGTGCCAGCAGTTTCGGTCAGCACCGGGAGCTGTTTTTT
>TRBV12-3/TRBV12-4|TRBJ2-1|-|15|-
CASSPSNPSYNEQFF
TGTGCCAGCAGCCCTAGCAATCCAAGTTACAATGAGCAGTTCTTC
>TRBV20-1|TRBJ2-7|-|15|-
CSANTGLGTVDEQYF
TGCAGTGCTAATACTGGCCTGGGTACGGTAGACGAGCAGTACTTC
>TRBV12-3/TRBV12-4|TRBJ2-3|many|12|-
CASSLGLDTQYF
TGTGCCAGCAGTTTAGGGCTAGATACGCAGTATTTT
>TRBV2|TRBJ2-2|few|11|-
CASKLYGELFF
TGTGCCAGCAAACTTTACGGGGAGCTGTTTTTT
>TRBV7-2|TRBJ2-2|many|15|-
CASSSSGYLTGELFF
TGTGCCAGCAGCTCCTCAGGGTATCTTACCGGGGAGCTGTTTTTT
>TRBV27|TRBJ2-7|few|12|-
CASSLPLQKQYF
TGTGCCAGCAGTTTACCCCTACAGAAGCAGTACTTC
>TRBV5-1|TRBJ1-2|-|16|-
CASSVLYRSGDDGYTF
TGCGCCAGCAGCGTCCTCTACAGGAGTGGTGACGATGGCTACACCTTC
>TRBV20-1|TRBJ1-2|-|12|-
CSARISGYGYTF
TGCAGTGCTAGAATTTCGGGATATGGCTACACCTTC
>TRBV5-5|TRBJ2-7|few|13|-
CASSSDTTYEQYF
TGTGCCAGCAGCTCCGACACAACCTACGAGCAGTACTTC
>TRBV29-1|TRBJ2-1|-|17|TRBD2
CSVDEEPRLAGANEQFF
TGCAGCGTGGACGAGGAACCCAGACTAGCGGGAGCCAATGAGCAGTTCTTC
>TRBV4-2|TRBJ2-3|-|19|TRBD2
CASSPIAGGPPYGTDTQYF
TGTGCCAGCAGCCCAATCGCGGGAGGGCCCCCCTACGGCACAGATACGCAGTATTTT
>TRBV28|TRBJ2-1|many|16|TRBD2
CASSPSSGSSYNEQFF
TGTGCCAGCAGTCCCTCTAGCGGGAGCTCCTACAATGAGCAGTTCTTC
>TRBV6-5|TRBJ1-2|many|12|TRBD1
CASSRGGYGYTF
TGTGCCAGTTCCAGGGGGGGCTATGGCTACACCTTC
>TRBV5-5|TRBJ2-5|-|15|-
CASSPGMRGWETQYF
TGTGCCAGCAGCCCCGGGATGCGGGGCTGGGAGACCCAGTACTTC
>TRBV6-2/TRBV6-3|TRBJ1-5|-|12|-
CASSYVGQPQHF
TGTGCCAGCAGTTATGTGGGTCAGCCCCAGCATTTT
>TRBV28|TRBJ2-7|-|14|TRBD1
CASLPGQGFSEQYF
TGTGCCAGCCTCCCGGGACAGGGGTTTTCCGAGCAGTACTTC
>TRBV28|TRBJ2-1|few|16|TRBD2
CASRTPTSGHMGEQFF
TGTGCCAGCAGGACCCCGACTAGCGGCCACATGGGTGAGCAGTTCTTC
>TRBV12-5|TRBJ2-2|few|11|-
CASGVTGELFF
TGTGCTAGTGGTGTAACCGGGGAGCTGTTTTTT
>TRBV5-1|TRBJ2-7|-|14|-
CASSLLTPSSEQYF
TGCGCCAGCAGCTTGCTCACTCCCTCGTCCGAGCAGTACTTC
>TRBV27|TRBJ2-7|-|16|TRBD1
CASSSKQGRTTYEQYF
TGTGCCAGCAGTTCAAAACAGGGGCGAACAACCTACGAGCAGTACTTC
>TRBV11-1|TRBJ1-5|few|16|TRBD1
CASSSIQGGSNQPQHF
TGTGCCAGCAGCTCTATACAGGGGGGAAGCAATCAGCCCCAGCATTTT
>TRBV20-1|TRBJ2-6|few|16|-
CSARGDSLSGANVLTF
TGCAGTGCTAGAGGAGACAGCCTCTCTGGGGCCAACGTCCTGACTTTC
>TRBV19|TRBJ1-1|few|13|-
CASRGPPAAEAFF
TGTGCCAGTAGGGGACCTCCGGCCGCTGAAGCTTTCTTT